This T cell receptor beta chain was sequenced in a study of blood T cell repertoires in COVID-19. V was pared by 4 bases and J by 5 bases, with 4 bases of the junction left unmatched. The CDR3 contains 14 residues. CDR1 and CDR2 (germline): SGHDN, FVKESK. Produced via immunoSEQ multiplex PCR; TCRdb's table is partial and in-frame only. The repertoire has hundreds of thousands of clones, 80% to 95% of them found once; the top ten carry approximately 0.77%. Sequencing used peripheral blood. V usage is TRBV14 and J usage is TRBJ1-2, with TRBD1 matching 10 bases. This receptor was obtained from a man in his fifties or sixties with COVID-19, enrolled during active disease. DNA for the CDR3: TGTGCCAGCAGCCCACGACAGGGGGCATATGGCTACACCTTC. It codes for CASSPRQGAYGYTF.